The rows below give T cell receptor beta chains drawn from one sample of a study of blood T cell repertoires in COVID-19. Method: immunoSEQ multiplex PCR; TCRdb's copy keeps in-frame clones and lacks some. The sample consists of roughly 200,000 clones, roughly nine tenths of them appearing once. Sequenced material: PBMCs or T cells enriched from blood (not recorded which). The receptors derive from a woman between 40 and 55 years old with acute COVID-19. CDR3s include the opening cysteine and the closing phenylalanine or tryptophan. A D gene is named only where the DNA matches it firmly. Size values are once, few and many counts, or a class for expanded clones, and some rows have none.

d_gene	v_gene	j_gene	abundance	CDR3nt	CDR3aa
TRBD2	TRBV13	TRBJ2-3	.	TGTGCCAGCAGCCCCGGGTCGCTAGCGGGGGGGCACGATACGCAGTATTTT	CASSPGSLAGGHDTQYF
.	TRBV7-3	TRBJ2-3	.	TGTGCCAGCAGCTCCACTAGGACAGATACGCAGTATTTT	CASSSTRTDTQYF
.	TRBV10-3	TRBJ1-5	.	TGTGCCATCAGTGAGTCCATTACAGGGACCAATCAGCCCCAGCATTTT	CAISESITGTNQPQHF
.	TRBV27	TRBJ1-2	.	TGTGCCAGCAGTAATGCTGGCAGGGTTCTGCCTAACTATGGCTACACCTTC	CASSNAGRVLPNYGYTF
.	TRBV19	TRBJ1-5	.	TGTGCCAGTAGTCGGCCCACGGGGGATGTCAATCAGCCCCAGCATTTT	CASSRPTGDVNQPQHF
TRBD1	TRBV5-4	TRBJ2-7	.	TGTGCCAGCAGCCCTAGACAGGGCTCAGTCTACGAGCAGTACTTC	CASSPRQGSVYEQYF
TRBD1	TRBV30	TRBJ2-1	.	TGTGCCTGGACCACAGGGGCGGTGTACAATGAGCAGTTCTTC	CAWTTGAVYNEQFF
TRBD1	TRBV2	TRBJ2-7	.	TGTGCCAGCAGTCGCACAGGGGTCGAGCAGTACTTC	CASSRTGVEQYF
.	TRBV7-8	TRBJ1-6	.	TGTGCCAGCAGCTTACGGGACTCTCATTCACCCCTCCACTTT	CASSLRDSHSPLHF
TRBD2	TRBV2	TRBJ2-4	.	TGTGCCAGCAGTCCGGGACTAGCGGGAGGCGGCATTCAGTACTTC	CASSPGLAGGGIQYF
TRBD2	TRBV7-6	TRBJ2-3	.	TGTGCCAGCAGCTTAGGTCCTAGCGGGGGGGCCGGTGGCACGCAGTATTTT	CASSLGPSGGAGGTQYF
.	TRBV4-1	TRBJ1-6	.	TGCGCCAGCAGCCACCTGGGAGTAAGTTCACCCCTCCACTTT	CASSHLGVSSPLHF
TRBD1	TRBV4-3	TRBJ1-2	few	TGCGCCAGCAGCCCCACAGGGGCCCACTATGGCTACACCTTC	CASSPTGAHYGYTF
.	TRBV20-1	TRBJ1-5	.	TGCAGTGCTAGCCACGAGGGGCCCCAGCATTTT	CSASHEGPQHF
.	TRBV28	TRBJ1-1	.	TGTGCCAGCAGTCTCCCGACAGGCTACACTGAAGCTTTCTTT	CASSLPTGYTEAFF
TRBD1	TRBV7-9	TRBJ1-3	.	TGTGCCAGCAGCCATGGACAGGAAGGAAACACCATATATTTT	CASSHGQEGNTIYF
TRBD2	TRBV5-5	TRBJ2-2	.	TGTGCCAGCAGCCCCTGGACTAGCGAGAACACCGGGGAGCTGTTTTTT	CASSPWTSENTGELFF
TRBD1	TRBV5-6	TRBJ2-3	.	TGTGCCAGCAGCCGGGACAGGGGACGAGATACGCAGTATTTT	CASSRDRGRDTQYF
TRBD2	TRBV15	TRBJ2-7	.	TGTGCCACCAGCAGAGATCGGGACGGGAGGCGGGCCTACGAGCAGTACTTC	CATSRDRDGRRAYEQYF
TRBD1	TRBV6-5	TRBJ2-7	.	TGTGCCAGCGGAGACAGGGATCGGTCCTACGAGCAGTACTTC	CASGDRDRSYEQYF
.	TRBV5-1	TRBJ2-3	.	TGCGCCAGCAGCTTGCCGGGACTCCAAATAAATACGCAGTATTTT	CASSLPGLQINTQYF
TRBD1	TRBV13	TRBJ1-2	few	TGTGCCAGCAGCTTACGGGGCGACGGACAGGGCCGCGGCTACACCTTC	CASSLRGDGQGRGYTF
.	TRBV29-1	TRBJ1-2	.	TGCAGCGTATCACAGGGAACGTATGGCTACACCTTC	CSVSQGTYGYTF
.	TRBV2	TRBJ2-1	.	TGTGCCAGCAGGGGGCGCTCCTACAATGAGCAGTTCTTC	CASRGRSYNEQFF
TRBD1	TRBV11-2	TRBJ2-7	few	TGTGCCAGCAGCTCCTACCGGGACAGGGGAGACATTGGGTCCTACGAGCAGTACTTC	CASSSYRDRGDIGSYEQYF
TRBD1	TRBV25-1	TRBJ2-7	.	TGTGCCAGCAGTGAGGCTTATGGGACAGGGAACGAGCAGTACTTC	CASSEAYGTGNEQYF
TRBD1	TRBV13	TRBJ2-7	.	TGTGCCAGCAGCTTCGGGGACAGCACCTACGAGCAGTACTTC	CASSFGDSTYEQYF
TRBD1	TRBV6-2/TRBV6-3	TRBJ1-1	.	TGTGCCAGCAGTTACTCACTCCGGGACAGGGAGAGGTCGAACGTCGCTGAAGCTTTCTTT	CASSYSLRDRERSNVAEAFF
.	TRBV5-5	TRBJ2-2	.	TGTGCCAGCAGCTTAATCAGGCCCCCCACCGGGGAGCTGTTTTTT	CASSLIRPPTGELFF
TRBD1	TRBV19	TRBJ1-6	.	TGTGCCAGTAGTCCGCGGGACAGGGACTCCTCACCCCTCCACTTT	CASSPRDRDSSPLHF
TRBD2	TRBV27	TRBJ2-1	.	TGTGCCAGCAGTTTATCGGGCGGGAGCTCCTACAATGAGCAGTTCTTC	CASSLSGGSSYNEQFF
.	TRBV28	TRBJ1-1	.	TGTGCCAGCAGGACGCGGCTGAGCATGGATGAAGCTTTCTTT	CASRTRLSMDEAFF
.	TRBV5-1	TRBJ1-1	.	TGCGCCAGCAGTTTTGGACAGATCACTGAAGCTTTCTTT	CASSFGQITEAFF
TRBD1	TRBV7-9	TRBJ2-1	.	TGTGCCAGCAGCTTTCAGGGGGCTGGGGGCAATGAGCAGTTCTTC	CASSFQGAGGNEQFF
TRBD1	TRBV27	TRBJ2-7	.	TGTGCCAGCAGTCCCGGGACAGGGAACCTCGAGCAGTACTTC	CASSPGTGNLEQYF
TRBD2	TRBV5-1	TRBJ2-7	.	TGCGCCAGCAGCCTCACCGGGACTAGCGGACGTTTTAGCTCCTACGAGCAGTACTTC	CASSLTGTSGRFSSYEQYF
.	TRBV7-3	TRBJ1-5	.	TGTGCCAGCAGCTTAAAGCAGCGTAATCAGCCCCAGCATTTT	CASSLKQRNQPQHF
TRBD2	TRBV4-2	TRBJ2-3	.	TGTGCCAGCAGCACGAGAGGATCCAGGCGGGGGGCGGCAGATACGCAGTATTTT	CASSTRGSRRGAADTQYF
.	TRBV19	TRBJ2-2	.	TGTGCCAGTACCAAAATAACAGGGAAGGCCGGGGAGCTGTTTTTT	CASTKITGKAGELFF
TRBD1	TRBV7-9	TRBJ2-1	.	TGTGCCAGCAATATCGGACAGGACTCCTACAATGAGCAGTTCTTC	CASNIGQDSYNEQFF
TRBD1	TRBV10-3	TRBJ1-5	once	TGTGCCATCAGTGAGTCAACTGGACAGGGTCAGCCCCAGCATTTT	CAISESTGQGQPQHF
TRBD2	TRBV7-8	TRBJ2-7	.	TGTGCCAGCAGCTTTAATAGCGGGGGGCCCTACGAGCAGTACTTC	CASSFNSGGPYEQYF
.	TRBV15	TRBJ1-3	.	TGTGCCACCAGCAGAGAGCGGGCAGTCGGAAACACCATATATTTT	CATSRERAVGNTIYF
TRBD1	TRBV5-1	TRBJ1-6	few	TGCGCCAGCAGCCCGGACAGGGCGACTGCACCCCTCCACTTT	CASSPDRATAPLHF
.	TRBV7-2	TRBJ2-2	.	TGTGCCAGCAGCTTCAGGGGGGACACCGGGGAGCTGTTTTTT	CASSFRGDTGELFF
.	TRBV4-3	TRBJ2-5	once	TGCGCCAGCAGCCAAGTCTATGCTACAGGGACCCAGTACTTC	CASSQVYATGTQYF
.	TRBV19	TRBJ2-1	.	TGTGCCAGTAGTATAGTCGGCAATGAGCAGTTCTTC	CASSIVGNEQFF
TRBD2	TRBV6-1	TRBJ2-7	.	TGTGCCAGCAGTGAAGTCCCGGGAGGGCCTGACGAGCAGTACTTC	CASSEVPGGPDEQYF